The clone carrying this T cell receptor beta chain was seen once. TCRdb's copy holds only in-frame clones and misses some; the assay was immunoSEQ multiplex PCR. The data contain approximately 240,000 clones, about nine tenths of them singletons. J was trimmed by 9 bases and V by 3 bases; bases with no gene match: 6. Germline V CDR1 and CDR2: SGDLS, YYNGEE. This CDR3 has 14 residues. This specimen belongs to a study of blood T cell repertoires in COVID-19. The chain has TRBV9 and TRBJ1-6; 7 nucleotides match TRBD1. Sequenced input: PBMCs or T cells enriched from blood (not recorded which). The clonotype originates from a woman in her twenties or thirties with acute COVID-19. This CDR3 is CASSGRDRGSPLHF. The CDR3 DNA follows: TGTGCCAGCAGCGGCCGGGACAGAGGTTCACCCCTCCACTTT.